These 2 T cell receptor beta chains were all obtained from the same sample, sequenced in a study of technical replicates of blood from a handful of donors. This table comes from immunoSEQ multiplex PCR, and its TCRdb copy is limited to in-frame clones, with some not included. The sample records fewer than 85,000 clones, approximately 94% being singletons. Sequenced material: T cells isolated from PBMCs. Source of these receptors: a human donor in good health.

The chain carries TRBV5-1 and TRBJ2-1; 14 nucleotides align to TRBD2. V gave up 2 bases and J gave up 7 bases; unmatched junction bases: 5. Germline V CDR1 and CDR2: SGHRS, YFSETQ. This CDR3 contains 16 residues. The CDR3, as DNA: TGCGCCAGCAGCTTCGGGGGACTAGCGGGAGCGAATGAGCAGTTCTTC. Its protein is CASSFGGLAGANEQFF.

V is TRBV4-3 and J is TRBJ1-3, with 8 nucleotides matching TRBD1. The V gene end was trimmed by 2 bases and the J gene end by 1 base; junction bases not matched to a gene: 10. CDR1 is LGHNA, CDR2 YSLEER, per germline. CDR3 length equals 18 residues. The CDR3 region has the DNA TGCGCCAGCAGCCAAACCCCCTCGACAGGGGAGTCTGGAAACACCATATATTTT. It translates to CASSQTPSTGESGNTIYF.